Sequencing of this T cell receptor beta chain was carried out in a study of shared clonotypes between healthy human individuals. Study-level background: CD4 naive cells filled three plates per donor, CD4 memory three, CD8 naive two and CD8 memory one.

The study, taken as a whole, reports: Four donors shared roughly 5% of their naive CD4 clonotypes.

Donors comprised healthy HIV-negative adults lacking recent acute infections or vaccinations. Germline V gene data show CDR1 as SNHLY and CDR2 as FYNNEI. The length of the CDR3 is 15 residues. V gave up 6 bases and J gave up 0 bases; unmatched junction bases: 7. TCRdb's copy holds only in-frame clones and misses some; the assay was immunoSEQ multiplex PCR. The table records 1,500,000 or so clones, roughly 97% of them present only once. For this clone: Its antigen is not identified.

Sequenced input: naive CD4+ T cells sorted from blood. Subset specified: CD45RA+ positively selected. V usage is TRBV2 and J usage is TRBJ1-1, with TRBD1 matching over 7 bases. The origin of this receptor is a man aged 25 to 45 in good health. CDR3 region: CASRRQGSMNTEAFF. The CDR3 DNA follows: TGTGCCAGCAGGCGACAGGGTTCTATGAACACTGAAGCTTTCTTT.